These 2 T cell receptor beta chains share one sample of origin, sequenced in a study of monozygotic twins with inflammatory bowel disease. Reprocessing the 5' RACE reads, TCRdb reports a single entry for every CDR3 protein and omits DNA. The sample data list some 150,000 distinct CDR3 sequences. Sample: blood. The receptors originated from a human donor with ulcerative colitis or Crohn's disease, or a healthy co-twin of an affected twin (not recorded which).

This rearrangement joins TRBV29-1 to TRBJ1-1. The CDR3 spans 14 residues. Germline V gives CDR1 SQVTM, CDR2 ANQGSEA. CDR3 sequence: CSVETRKVNTEAFF.

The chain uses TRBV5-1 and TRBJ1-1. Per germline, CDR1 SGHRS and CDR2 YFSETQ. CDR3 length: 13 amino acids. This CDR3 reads CASSLEANTEAFF.